Below, 17 T cell receptor beta chains from the same sample are listed, as sequenced in a study of blood T cells in healthy people across ages. Sample-barcoded 5' priming and a J-beta primer mix drove a second PCR of roughly 6 to 12 cycles. TCRdb ran MiXCR on the 5' RACE reads and lists one entry per CDR3 protein. The data contain 550,000 to 600,000 distinct CDR3 sequences, 27% of them singletons. The material sequenced was blood. The receptors come from a woman aged 70-85 years in good health.

The rearrangement links TRBV14 to TRBJ2-5; D remains ambiguous. The CDR3 runs to 14 residues. Germline lookup yields CDR1 SGHDN and CDR2 FVKESK. Trimming removed 0 bases at V and 5 bases at J, with 10 bases between. In nucleotides, the CDR3 is TGTGCCAGCAGCCAAGATCGAGATCGTGAGACCCAGTACTTC. Translation gives CASSQDRDRETQYF.

This sequence joins TRBV10-3 and TRBJ2-7, with TRBD2 matching 7 bases. The CDR3 extends over 15 amino acids. Germline loops: CDR1 ENHRY, CDR2 SYGVKD. V lost 0 bases, J lost 3 bases, and 5 bases stayed unmatched. The CDR3 nucleotides are TGTGCCATCAGTGAGTCGGGGGGGATTAACTACGAGCAGTACTTC. Translated, it gives CAISESGGINYEQYF.

The table lists this clonotype with a few counts. This sequence joins TRBV6-6 and TRBJ2-3; TRBD2 agrees at 8 bases. Losses at the gene ends were 5 bases for V and 1 base for J; bases not matched to a gene: 8. Germline V lookup: CDR1 MNHNY, CDR2 SVGAGI (reference sequence). This CDR3 region has 16 residues. CDR3 bases: TGTGCCAGCAGTATCATAGCGGGGACTGGCACAGATACGCAGTATTTT. It specifies CASSIIAGTGTDTQYF.

This chain uses TRBV20-1 with TRBJ1-6; TRBD1 aligns across 7 bases. This CDR3 has 14 residues. V dropped 3 bases and J dropped 7; count of bases not matched to a gene: 6. Germline loops: CDR1 DFQATT, CDR2 SNEGSKA (reference sequence). This CDR3 reads CSASIAGGNSPLHF. CDR3 DNA: TGCAGTGCTAGTATCGCAGGGGGGAATTCACCCCTCCACTTT.

The chain joins TRBV5-6 to TRBJ2-1; D ambiguous. The germline V gene encodes CDR1 SGHDT and CDR2 YYEEEE. This CDR3 contains 15 residues. V shed 1 base and J shed 4 bases, with 12 bases lying between them. The CDR3 is CASSLSHLQYNEQFF. In DNA form, the CDR3 reads TGTGCCAGCAGCTTGAGCCATCTCCAATACAATGAGCAGTTCTTC.

There are many counts of this clonotype. J is TRBJ1-2 and V is TRBV7-2, with D perhaps matching TRBD1 (5 bases). V lost 1 base to trimming and J lost 3 bases, with 12 bases between them. Germline CDR1 and CDR2: SGHTA and FQGNSA. This CDR3 spans 15 amino acids. The CDR3 DNA sequence: TGTGCCAGCAGCTTAGGGGGCAGGGCCCACTATGGCTACACCTTC. Encoded protein: CASSLGGRAHYGYTF.

A few counts support this clonotype. V gene TRBV2 combines with J gene TRBJ2-2, with TRBD1 as a possible D gene (5 bases). V shed 2 bases and J shed 7 bases, with 11 bases lying between them. Germline V CDR1 and CDR2: SNHLY, FYNNEI. This CDR3 has 14 amino acids. In nucleotides, the CDR3 is TGTGCCAGCAGTGAAAGGGGCCAAAACGGGGAGCTGTTTTTT. Encoded protein: CASSERGQNGELFF.

This clonotype occurred a few times. V usage is TRBV25-1 and J usage is TRBJ2-7, with unresolved D. V was trimmed by 7 bases and J by 4 bases, leaving 11 bases between them. CDR1 MGHDK and CDR2 SYGVNS come from the germline V gene. The CDR3 consists of 12 residues. DNA of the CDR3: TGTGCCAGCATAGGCAATTTGTACGAGCAGTACTTC. Translating it yields CASIGNLYEQYF.

This clonotype was found a few times. This rearrangement joins TRBV7-9 to TRBJ2-2, with unresolved D. V was cut by 1 base and J by 0 bases, with 9 bases left in between. Germline CDR1 SEHNR, CDR2 FQNEAQ (reference sequence). CDR3 length: 16 residues. CDR3 loop: CASSLGALSNTGELFF. CDR3 DNA sequence: TGTGCCAGCAGCTTAGGAGCGCTTTCGAACACCGGGGAGCTGTTTTTT.

The chain employs TRBV6-2 or TRBV6-3 and TRBJ2-1; D unclear. The CDR3 has 15 residues. V lost 2 bases and J 7 bases, leaving 15 bases between the germline ends. The germline gives CDR1 MNHEY, CDR2 SVGEGT. The CDR3 coding sequence is TGTGCCAGCAGTTACGGGGAAGTGTCTTATAATGAGCAGTTCTTC. Protein: CASSYGEVSYNEQFF.

This chain links TRBV9 with TRBJ1-2; D unclear. The length of the CDR3 is 14 residues. Germline V lookup: CDR1 SGDLS, CDR2 YYNGEE. Trimming stripped 4 bases from V and 6 bases from J, with 16 bases between. The CDR3 protein is CASSTVEYGDGYTF. The CDR3 DNA reads as TGTGCCAGCAGCACGGTGGAGTACGGCGATGGCTACACCTTC.

V and J are TRBV20-1 and TRBJ2-1; possibly TRBD1 for D (6 bases). CDR1 and CDR2 from the germline V gene are DFQATT and SNEGSKA (reference sequence). This CDR3 is built from 15 residues. Trimming pared 3 bases from V and 7 bases from J, leaving 19 bases between. In DNA form, the CDR3 reads TGCAGTGCTAGCCCTTCGACAGGAATGATGAATGAGCAGTTCTTC. It is translated as CSASPSTGMMNEQFF.

This chain joins TRBV14 and TRBJ2-5; D remains ambiguous. V was cut by 4 bases and J by 4 bases, with 13 bases left in between. The germline V gene has CDR1 SGHDN and CDR2 FVKESK. The CDR3 covers 14 residues. The CDR3 DNA follows: TGTGCCAGCAGCCGTGGATTCGCCGTAGAGACCCAGTACTTC. The encoded protein is CASSRGFAVETQYF.

This clonotype has just a few counts. The chain recombines TRBV6-6 with TRBJ2-7; 12 bases line up with TRBD1. Losses at the gene ends were 2 bases for V and 6 bases for J; bases not matched to a gene: 8. The CDR3 has 16 residues. The V gene's germline CDR1 is MNHNY and CDR2 SVGAGI (reference sequence). In DNA form, the CDR3 reads TGTGCCAGCAGTTACCCAAGGGACAGGGGGCAGGGCGAGCAGTACTTC. Its protein is CASSYPRDRGQGEQYF.

This clonotype has only a few counts. The chain links TRBV10-3 to TRBJ1-1, with D unclear. The CDR3 sequence is 12 residues long. V was shortened by 2 bases and J by 10 bases, with 11 bases between the two germline ends. The germline CDR1 and CDR2 sequences are ENHRY and SYGVKD. CDR3 sequence (DNA): TGTGCCATCAGTGAGGAAGTATCCGGAGCTTTCTTT. Its protein product is CAISEEVSGAFF.

The V gene is TRBV7-2, the J gene TRBJ2-2; 11 nucleotides align to TRBD1. The CDR3 runs to 17 residues. Trimming cost V 5 bases and J 3 bases; bases outside gene matches: 8. The germline V gene encodes CDR1 SGHTA and CDR2 FQGNSA. CDR3 residues: CASSMGDRGFYTGELFF. CDR3 coding DNA: TGTGCCAGCAGCATGGGGGACAGGGGGTTCTACACCGGGGAGCTGTTTTTT. The full variable domain, completed using reference TRBV7-2 and TRBJ2-2, is GAGVSQSPSNKVTEKGKDVELRCDPISGHTALYWYRQSLGQGLEFLIYFQGNSAPDKSGLPSDRFSAERTGGSVSTLTIQRTQQEDSAVYLCASSMGDRGFYTGELFFGEGSRLTVL.

The chain links TRBV7-2 to TRBJ1-2; D is possibly TRBD1 (6 bases). This CDR3 has 14 residues. The V gene lost 5 bases and the J gene lost 3 bases, with 13 bases spanning the gap. From germline, CDR1 is SGHTA and CDR2 FQGNSA. The CDR3, as DNA: TGTGCCAGCAGCCAAATGACAGGCTACTATGGCTACACCTTC. Translating it yields CASSQMTGYYGYTF.